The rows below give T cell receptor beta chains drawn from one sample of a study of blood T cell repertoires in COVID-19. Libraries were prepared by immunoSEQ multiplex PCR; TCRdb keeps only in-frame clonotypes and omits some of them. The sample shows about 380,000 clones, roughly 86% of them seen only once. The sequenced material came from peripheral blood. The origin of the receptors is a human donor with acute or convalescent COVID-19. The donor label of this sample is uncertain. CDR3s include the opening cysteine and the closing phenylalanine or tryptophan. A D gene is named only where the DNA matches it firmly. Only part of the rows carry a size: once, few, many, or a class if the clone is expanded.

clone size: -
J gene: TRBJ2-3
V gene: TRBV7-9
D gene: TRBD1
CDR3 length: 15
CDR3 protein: CASAPGQGRTDTQYF
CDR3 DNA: TGTGCCAGCGCTCCGGGACAGGGCCGCACAGATACGCAGTATTTT

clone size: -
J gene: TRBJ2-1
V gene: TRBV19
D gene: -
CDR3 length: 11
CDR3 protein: CASSSYVEQFF
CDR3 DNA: TGTGCCAGTAGTAGTTATGTAGAGCAGTTCTTC

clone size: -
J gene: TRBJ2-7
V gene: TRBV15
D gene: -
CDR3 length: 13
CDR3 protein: CATSTDSSYEQYF
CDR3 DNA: TGTGCCACCAGCACAGACAGCTCCTACGAGCAGTACTTC

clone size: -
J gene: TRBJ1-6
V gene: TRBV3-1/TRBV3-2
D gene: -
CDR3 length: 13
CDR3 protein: CASSQNRGSPLHF
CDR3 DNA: TGTGCCAGCAGCCAAAACCGAGGCTCACCCCTCCACTTT

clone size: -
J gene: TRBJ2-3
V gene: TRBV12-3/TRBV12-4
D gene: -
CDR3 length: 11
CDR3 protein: CASSLSDTQYF
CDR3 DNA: TGTGCCAGCAGTTTGTCGGATACGCAGTATTTT

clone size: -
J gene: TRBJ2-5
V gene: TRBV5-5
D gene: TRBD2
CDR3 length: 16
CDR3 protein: CASSRGLAIGRETQYF
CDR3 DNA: TGTGCCAGCAGCAGGGGACTAGCGATAGGTCGGGAGACCCAGTACTTC

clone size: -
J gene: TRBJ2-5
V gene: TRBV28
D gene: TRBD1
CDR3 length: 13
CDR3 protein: CASSHDRVETQYF
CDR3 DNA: TGTGCCAGCAGCCACGACAGGGTGGAGACCCAGTACTTC

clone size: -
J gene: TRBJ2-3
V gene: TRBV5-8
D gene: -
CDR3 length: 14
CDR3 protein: CASSLVIGGDTQYF
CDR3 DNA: TGTGCCAGCAGCTTGGTGATCGGGGGAGATACGCAGTATTTT

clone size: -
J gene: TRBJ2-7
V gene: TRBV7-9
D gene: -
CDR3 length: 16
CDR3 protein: CASSELSGSRSYEQYF
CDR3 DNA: TGTGCCAGCAGCGAGCTTAGCGGCAGTCGCTCCTACGAGCAGTACTTC

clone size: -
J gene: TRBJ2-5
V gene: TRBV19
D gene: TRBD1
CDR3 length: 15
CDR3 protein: CASSTLPGQGRTQYF
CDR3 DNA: TGTGCCAGTAGTACTCTCCCGGGACAGGGCCGGACCCAGTACTTC

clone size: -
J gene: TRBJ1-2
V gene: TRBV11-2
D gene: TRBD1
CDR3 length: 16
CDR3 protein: CASNSPGHRGYYGYTF
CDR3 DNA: TGTGCCAGCAATTCTCCGGGGCACAGGGGATACTATGGCTACACCTTC

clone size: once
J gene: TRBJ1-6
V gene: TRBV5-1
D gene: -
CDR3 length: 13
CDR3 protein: CASSLGPESPLHF
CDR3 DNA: TGCGCCAGCAGCTTGGGTCCGGAGTCACCCCTCCACTTT

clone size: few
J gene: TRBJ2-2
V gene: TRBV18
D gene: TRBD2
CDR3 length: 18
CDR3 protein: CASSPPGRAGGRTGELFF
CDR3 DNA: TGTGCCAGCTCACCCCCAGGCAGAGCGGGGGGGCGAACCGGGGAGCTGTTTTTT

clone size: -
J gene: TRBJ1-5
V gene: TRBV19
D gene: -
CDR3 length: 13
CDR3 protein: CASRGTLYQPQHF
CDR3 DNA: TGTGCCAGTAGAGGGACACTTTATCAGCCCCAGCATTTT

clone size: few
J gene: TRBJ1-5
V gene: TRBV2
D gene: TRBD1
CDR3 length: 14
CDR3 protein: CASSPGTGTQPQHF
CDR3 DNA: TGTGCCAGCAGCCCCGGGACAGGGACGCAGCCCCAGCATTTT

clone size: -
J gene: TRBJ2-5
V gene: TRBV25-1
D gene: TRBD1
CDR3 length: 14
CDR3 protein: CASSEPDRVETQYF
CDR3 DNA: TGTGCCAGCAGTGAGCCCGACAGGGTGGAGACCCAGTACTTC

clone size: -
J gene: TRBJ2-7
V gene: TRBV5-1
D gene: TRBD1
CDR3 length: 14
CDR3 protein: CASSMTGDSYEQYF
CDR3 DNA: TGCGCCAGCAGCATGACAGGGGACTCCTACGAGCAGTACTTC

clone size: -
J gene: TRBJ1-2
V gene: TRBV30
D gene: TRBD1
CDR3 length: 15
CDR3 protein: CAWSAGRTGRYGYTF
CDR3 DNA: TGTGCCTGGAGTGCGGGGAGGACAGGTCGGTATGGCTACACCTTC

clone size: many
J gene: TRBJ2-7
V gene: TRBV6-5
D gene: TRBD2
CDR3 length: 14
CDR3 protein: CASSRTPTSGSVYF
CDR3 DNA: TGTGCCAGCAGTCGAACCCCGACTAGCGGGAGTGTGTACTTC

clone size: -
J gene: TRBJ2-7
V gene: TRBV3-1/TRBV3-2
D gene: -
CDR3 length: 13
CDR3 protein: CASSRAGGYEQYF
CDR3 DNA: TGTGCCAGCAGCCGGGCAGGGGGGTACGAGCAGTACTTC

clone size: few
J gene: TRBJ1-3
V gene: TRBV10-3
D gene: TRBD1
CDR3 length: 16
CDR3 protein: CAISETGQGLGNTIYF
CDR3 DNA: TGTGCCATCAGTGAGACGGGACAGGGTTTGGGAAACACCATATATTTT

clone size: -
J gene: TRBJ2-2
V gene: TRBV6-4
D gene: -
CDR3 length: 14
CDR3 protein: CASSVQGGTGELFF
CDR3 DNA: TGTGCCAGCAGTGTGCAGGGGGGCACCGGGGAGCTGTTTTTT

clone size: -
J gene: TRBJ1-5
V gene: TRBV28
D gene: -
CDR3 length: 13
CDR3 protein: CASIGLSNQPQHF
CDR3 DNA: TGTGCCAGCATCGGACTTAGCAATCAGCCCCAGCATTTT

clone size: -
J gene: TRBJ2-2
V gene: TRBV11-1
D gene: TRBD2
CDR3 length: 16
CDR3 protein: CASSLLAGAVTGELFF
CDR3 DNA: TGTGCCAGCAGCTTATTGGCGGGAGCGGTCACCGGGGAGCTGTTTTTT

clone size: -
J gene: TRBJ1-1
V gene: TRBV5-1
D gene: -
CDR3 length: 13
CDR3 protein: CASSLGENTEAFF
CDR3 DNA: TGCGCCAGCAGCTTGGGAGAGAACACTGAAGCTTTCTTT

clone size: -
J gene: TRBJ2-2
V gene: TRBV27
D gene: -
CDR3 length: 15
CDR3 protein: CASSPQDYFTGELFF
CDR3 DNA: TGTGCCAGCAGCCCCCAGGACTATTTCACCGGGGAGCTGTTTTTT

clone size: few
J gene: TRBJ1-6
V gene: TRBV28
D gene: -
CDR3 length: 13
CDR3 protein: CASLPGLQSPLHF
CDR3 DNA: TGTGCCAGCCTACCGGGACTCCAATCACCCCTCCACTTT

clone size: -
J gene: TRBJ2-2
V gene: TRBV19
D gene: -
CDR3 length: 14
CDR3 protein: CASSIDTGPGELFF
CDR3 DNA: TGTGCCAGTAGTATAGATACAGGCCCCGGGGAGCTGTTTTTT

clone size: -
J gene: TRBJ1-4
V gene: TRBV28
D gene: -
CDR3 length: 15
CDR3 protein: CASSTRGGGKEKLFF
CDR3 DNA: TGTGCCAGCAGTACCCGGGGAGGGGGAAAAGAAAAACTGTTTTTT

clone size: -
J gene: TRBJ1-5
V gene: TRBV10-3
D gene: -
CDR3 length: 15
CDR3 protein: CAISEPGTAGQPQHF
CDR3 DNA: TGTGCCATCAGTGAGCCCGGGACGGCGGGACAGCCCCAGCATTTT

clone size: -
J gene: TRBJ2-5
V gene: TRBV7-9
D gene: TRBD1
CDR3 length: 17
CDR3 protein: CASSEGTGGSGQETQYF
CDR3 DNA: TGTGCCAGCAGCGAAGGGACAGGGGGCTCGGGGCAAGAGACCCAGTACTTC

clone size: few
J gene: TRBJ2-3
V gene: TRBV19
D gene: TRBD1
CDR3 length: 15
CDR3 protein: CASSYDRVNADTQYF
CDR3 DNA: TGTGCCAGTAGTTATGACAGGGTTAATGCAGATACGCAGTATTTT

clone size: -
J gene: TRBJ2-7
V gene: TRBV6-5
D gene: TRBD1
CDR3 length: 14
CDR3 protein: CASSYGLTGYEQYF
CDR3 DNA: TGTGCCAGCAGTTACGGTCTGACAGGGTACGAGCAGTACTTC

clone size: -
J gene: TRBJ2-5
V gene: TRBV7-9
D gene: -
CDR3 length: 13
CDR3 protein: CASSHTSPETQYF
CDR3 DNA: TGTGCCAGCAGCCATACAAGTCCAGAGACCCAGTACTTC

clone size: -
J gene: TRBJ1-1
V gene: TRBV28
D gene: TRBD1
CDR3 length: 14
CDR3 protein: CASSKGTGGTEAFF
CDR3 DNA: TGTGCCAGCAGTAAAGGGACAGGGGGTACTGAAGCTTTCTTT

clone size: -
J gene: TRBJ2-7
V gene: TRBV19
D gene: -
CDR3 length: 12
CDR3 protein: CASTTEPIEQYF
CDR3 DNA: TGTGCCAGTACAACAGAACCAATTGAGCAGTACTTC

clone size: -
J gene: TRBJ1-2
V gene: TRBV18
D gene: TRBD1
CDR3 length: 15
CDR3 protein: CASSRRTGADYGYTF
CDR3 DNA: TGTGCCAGCTCACGGAGGACAGGGGCTGACTATGGCTACACCTTC